This T cell receptor beta chain emerged from a study of response to subunit inactivated influenza vaccine. This clonotype was seen only a few times. Its antigen is unknown. TCRdb analysed the RT-PCR reads with MiXCR anew, one entry per CDR3 protein. Of 600,000 to 850,000 distinct CDR3 sequences detected, roughly 15% appear once; the ten largest clones hold 7.5% to 8%. Points from the study as a whole: Authors suggested each seasonal influenza vaccination recruits few new T cells.

This TCR derives from a man between 50 and 59 years old who received an inactivated influenza vaccine. The material was PBMCs from blood, obtained about 14 days before vaccination.

The CDR3 nucleotides read TGTGCCAGCTCACCGGGAAGCCGGGAGACCCAGTACTTC. Translation gives CASSPGSRETQYF. The chain combines TRBV18 with TRBJ2-5; D uncertain. V lost 3 bases to trimming and J lost 5 bases, with 10 bases between them. Per the germline V gene, CDR1 is KGHSH and CDR2 is LQKENI. This CDR3 has 13 amino acids.